The sequence of this T cell receptor beta chain was determined in a study of cytomegalovirus exposure and HLA in healthy donors. Overall study findings and caveats: Per published reports, the classifier diagnosed cytomegalovirus status with high specificity and sensitivity. There were a few CMV-associated chains whose specificity for CMV antigens was confirmed in vitro.

Trimming cost V 1 base and J 6 bases; bases outside gene matches: 5. The CDR3 spans 15 residues. The germline V gene encodes CDR1 SGHRS and CDR2 YFSETQ. In the case of this clone: Its cognate antigen is unknown.

TCRdb's table, derived via immunoSEQ multiplex PCR, lists solely in-frame clones and lacks some. The table includes 60,000 to 90,000 clones, roughly 80% detected once. Sequenced input: PBMCs. The clonotype originates from a man under 40 in good health and CMV-seronegative. The chain joins TRBV5-1 to TRBJ2-3; 10 bases align to TRBD2. The CDR3 protein is CASSLSSGRSDTQYF. Here the CDR3 DNA reads TGCGCCAGCAGCTTGTCTAGCGGGAGATCGGATACGCAGTATTTT.